The next 32 T cell receptor beta chains were all read from a single sample in a study of technical replicates of blood from a handful of donors. The method was immunoSEQ multiplex PCR; TCRdb's version includes in-frame clones alone and lacks a portion of them. The sample carries around 13,000 clones, approximately 81% recorded once. The specimen sequenced was PBMCs. These receptors all come from a human donor in good health.

Only one count was recorded for this clone. The rearrangement uses TRBV6-6 and TRBJ2-2; TRBD1 matches at 8 bases. V was pared by 7 bases and J by 5 bases, with 9 bases of the junction left unmatched. Germline-derived CDR1 and CDR2 are MNHNY and SVGAGI (reference sequence). This CDR3 region has 15 residues. For the CDR3, the DNA is TGTGCCAGCACCACTGGACAGGGTAATACCGGGGAGCTGTTTTTT. Translated, it gives CASTTGQGNTGELFF.

The CDR3 is CSVVGTSGSNPDTQYF. CDR3 sequence (DNA): TGCAGCGTCGTTGGGACTAGCGGGAGTAATCCAGATACGCAGTATTTT. This chain joins TRBV29-1 and TRBJ2-3; 14 bases match TRBD2. With V trimmed by 6 bases and J by 4 bases, 9 bases remained unmatched. This CDR3 has 16 residues. CDR1 is SQVTM, CDR2 ANQGSEA, per germline.

The chain joins TRBV6-5 to TRBJ2-7, with a weak D call TRBD2 (5 bases). The germline CDR1 and CDR2 sequences are MNHEY and SVGAGI. V was pared by 0 bases and J by 2 bases, with 14 bases between. CDR3 length equals 16 residues. DNA of the CDR3: TGTGCCAGCAGTTACTCGAGGCCTGGACTGGCCTACGAGCAGTACTTC. Protein sequence: CASSYSRPGLAYEQYF.

The gene calls are TRBV5-1 and TRBJ1-2, with TRBD1 identical over 12 bases. The CDR3 is made up of 19 amino acids. J was trimmed by 5 bases and V by 0 bases; bases with no gene match: 14. From germline, CDR1 is SGHRS and CDR2 YFSETQ. CDR3: CASSLAFPGQGANLYGYTF. Written as DNA, the CDR3 is TGCGCCAGCAGCTTGGCCTTTCCGGGACAGGGGGCAAATTTGTATGGCTACACCTTC.

The rearrangement uses TRBV5-6 and TRBJ1-4; the match to TRBD1 covers 9 bases. Germline V gives CDR1 SGHDT, CDR2 YYEEEE. V gave up 1 base and J gave up 6 bases; unmatched junction bases: 4. The CDR3 totals 15 residues. CDR3 in amino acids: CASSLTGTGYEKLFF. CDR3 DNA sequence: TGTGCCAGCAGCTTGACCGGGACAGGGTATGAAAAACTGTTTTTT.

The CDR3 sequence is CASSERNLNEQFF. In DNA, the CDR3 is TGTGCCAGCAGTGAGCGGAACCTCAATGAGCAGTTCTTC. The chain uses TRBV2 and TRBJ2-1; D is unresolved. V lost 3 bases and J 6 bases, leaving 9 bases between the germline ends. The CDR3 is 13 amino acids. Per the germline V gene, CDR1 is SNHLY and CDR2 is FYNNEI.

The rearrangement joins TRBV29-1 to TRBJ2-7; 16 nucleotides agree with TRBD2. The CDR3 runs to 17 residues. V lost 0 bases, J lost 6 bases, and 8 bases stayed unmatched. Germline lookup yields CDR1 SQVTM and CDR2 ANQGSEA. The CDR3 nucleotides are TGCAGCGTTGAAGACCCGGGACTAGCGGGAGGGCGAATCGAGCAGTACTTC. It yields the protein CSVEDPGLAGGRIEQYF.

The CDR3 is CASSIHPSSGRRETQYF. CDR3 DNA: TGTGCCAGTAGTATCCACCCCTCTAGCGGGAGAAGAGAGACCCAGTACTTC. The chain is built from TRBV19 and TRBJ2-5, with 10 nucleotides matching TRBD2. With 3 bases clipped from V and 4 bases from J, the junction kept 11 bases outside the gene matches. The CDR3 length is 17 residues. CDR1 and CDR2 (germline): LNHDA, SQIVND (reference sequence).

The gene calls are TRBV7-9 and TRBJ1-5; 9 nucleotides align to TRBD1. The V gene's germline CDR1 is SEHNR and CDR2 FQNEAQ (reference sequence). This CDR3 spans 14 amino acids. Losses at the gene ends were 5 bases for V and 2 bases for J; bases not matched to a gene: 1. The CDR3 here is CASSRQGGNQPQHF. CDR3 nucleotides: TGTGCCAGCAGCCGACAGGGGGGCAATCAGCCCCAGCATTTT.

The CDR3 region is CATSRETSGQETQYF. CDR3 bases: TGTGCCACCAGCAGAGAAACTAGCGGCCAAGAGACCCAGTACTTC. V usage is TRBV15 and J usage is TRBJ2-5; TRBD2 matches 8 bases. Germline V CDR1 and CDR2: LNHNV, YYDKDF (reference sequence). The CDR3 length is 15 residues. V shed 0 bases and J 1 base; nucleotides not matched to a gene: 1.

The rearrangement uses TRBV2 and TRBJ2-5; D is possibly TRBD2 (5 bases). CDR3 length: 13 residues. The V gene's germline CDR1 is SNHLY and CDR2 FYNNEI. V dropped 6 bases and J dropped 5 bases, with 13 bases sitting between them. In DNA, the CDR3 is TGTGCCAGCAGCCAGACCTCGGGGGAGACCCAGTACTTC. This codes for CASSQTSGETQYF.

J is TRBJ1-6 and V is TRBV30, with 7 bases identical to TRBD1. Germline V gives CDR1 GTSNPN, CDR2 SVGIG (reference sequence). The CDR3 totals 13 residues. Germline trimming cut 4 bases from V and 7 bases from J; bases unmatched to any gene: 4. CDR3 loop: CAWNRGLNSPLHF. In DNA form, the CDR3 reads TGTGCCTGGAACAGGGGCCTGAATTCACCCCTCCACTTT.

There are a few counts of this clone. The V and J genes are TRBV5-1 and TRBJ2-7; TRBD1 aligns across 7 bases. This CDR3 has 13 amino acids. J gave up 0 bases and V 5 bases, and 2 bases lay outside the gene matches. Germline loops: CDR1 SGHRS, CDR2 YFSETQ. The CDR3 loop reads CASSWTGSYEQYF. Here the CDR3 DNA reads TGCGCCAGCAGTTGGACAGGCTCCTACGAGCAGTACTTC.

This chain uses TRBV10-2 with TRBJ2-1; TRBD2 aligns across 7 bases. Germline V gene data show CDR1 as WSHSY and CDR2 as SAAADI. J gave up 11 bases and V 7 bases, and 11 bases lay outside the gene matches. The CDR3 length is 13 residues. The CDR3 loop reads CASTGEAGLKQFF. The DNA for the CDR3 is TGCGCCAGCACCGGTGAAGCGGGACTAAAGCAGTTCTTC.

This clone was picked up a small number of times. This chain joins TRBV5-1 and TRBJ1-3; 7 nucleotides align to TRBD1. This CDR3 contains 13 residues. Germline V gene lookup returns CDR1 SGHRS and CDR2 YFSETQ. After removal of 3 bases from V and 4 bases from J, the junction contained 1 base not matched to a gene. CDR3 residues: CASSSGQGNTIYF. The CDR3 DNA reads TGCGCCAGCAGCTCGGGACAGGGAAACACCATATATTTT.

The rearrangement joins TRBV2 to TRBJ2-3; D is undetermined. Germline loops: CDR1 SNHLY, CDR2 FYNNEI. The CDR3 covers 13 residues. The germline V and J ends were trimmed by 7 bases and 2 bases, with 10 bases remaining between them. The CDR3 reads CASNQMLTDTQYF. Here the CDR3 DNA reads TGTGCCAGCAACCAGATGCTCACAGATACGCAGTATTTT. The complete variable domain, with remaining parts taken from reference TRBV2 and TRBJ2-3, reads EPEVTQTPSHQVTQMGQEVILRCVPISNHLYFYWYRQILGQKVEFLVSFYNNEISEKSEIFDDQFSVERPDGSNFTLKIRSTKLEDSAMYFCASNQMLTDTQYFGPGTRLTVL.

This clone has more than one count but fewer than ten. The gene calls are TRBV28 and TRBJ1-5; 9 positions agree with TRBD1. There are 18 residues in the CDR3. J lost 1 base, V lost 3 bases, and 10 bases had no gene match. Germline values: CDR1 MDHEN, CDR2 SYDVKM. The DNA of the CDR3 is TGTGCCAGCAGTTTGGACAGGGGTTTTGGGGAGAGCAATCAGCCCCAGCATTTT. It is translated as CASSLDRGFGESNQPQHF. The full variable domain, its missing parts supplied by reference TRBV28 and TRBJ1-5, is DVKVTQSSRYLVKRTGEKVFLECVQDMDHENMFWYRQDPGLGLRLIYFSYDVKMKEKGDIPEGYSVSREKKERFSLILESASTNQTSMYLCASSLDRGFGESNQPQHFGDGTRLSIL.

V and J are TRBV14 and TRBJ1-4; no reliable D call. This CDR3 comprises 16 residues. V lost 1 base and J 8 bases, leaving 17 bases between the germline ends. CDR1 is SGHDN, CDR2 FVKESK, per germline. The CDR3 bases are TGTGCCAGCAGCCAAGCTAAGATATCATCGGGGGAAAAACTGTTTTTT. Its translation: CASSQAKISSGEKLFF. The entire variable domain, with the rest obtained from reference TRBV14 and TRBJ1-4, is as follows: EAGVTQFPSHSVIEKGQTVTLRCDPISGHDNLYWYRRVMGKEIKFLLHFVKESKQDESGMPNNRFLAERTGGTYSTLKVQPAELEDSGVYFCASSQAKISSGEKLFFGSGTQLSVL.

The chain combines TRBV5-1 with TRBJ2-1, with D possibly matching TRBD1 (9 bases). The CDR3 consists of 19 residues. V was cut by 4 bases and J by 3 bases, with 26 bases left in between. Germline V gives CDR1 SGHRS, CDR2 YFSETQ. This CDR3 reads CASSIGTGSAGGIYNEQFF. CDR3 bases: TGCGCCAGCAGCATAGGGACAGGGTCTGCGGGAGGTATCTACAATGAGCAGTTCTTC.

The rearrangement joins TRBV15 to TRBJ2-1; D uncertain. V was trimmed by 0 bases and J by 9 bases, leaving 9 bases between them. CDR1 and CDR2 from the germline V gene are LNHNV and YYDKDF (reference sequence). This CDR3 is built from 13 residues. CDR3 in DNA: TGTGCCACCAGCAGAGATTCCTTAGCTGAGCAGTTCTTC. Translated, it gives CATSRDSLAEQFF.

In this sample, this clone turned up once. The chain joins TRBV5-1 to TRBJ2-1, with 10 nucleotides matching TRBD2. The CDR3 covers 16 residues. CDR1 and CDR2 (germline): SGHRS, YFSETQ. The ends lost 4 bases at V and 4 bases at J; junction bases unmatched: 8. CDR3 sequence reads: CASSPLAGGGYNEQFF. The CDR3 nucleotides are TGCGCCAGCAGCCCCTTAGCGGGAGGAGGTTACAATGAGCAGTTCTTC.

The J gene is TRBJ1-2, the V gene TRBV5-6; 8 bases agree with TRBD1. Germline V gene lookup returns CDR1 SGHDT and CDR2 YYEEEE. This CDR3 has 13 residues. Trimming at V came to 4 bases and at J to 6 bases, leaving 5 bases not matched to a gene. The CDR3 region is CASSQGQADGYTF. The DNA of the CDR3 is TGTGCCAGCAGCCAGGGACAGGCGGATGGCTACACCTTC.

The J gene is TRBJ1-4, the V gene TRBV19; possible D gene TRBD1, 5 bases. Trimming removed 5 bases at V and 3 bases at J, with 13 bases between. Germline V lookup: CDR1 LNHDA, CDR2 SQIVND (reference sequence). This CDR3 region has 15 residues. The CDR3 loop reads CASSPQGLSNEKLFF. Written as DNA, the CDR3 is TGTGCCAGTAGTCCCCAGGGACTATCTAATGAAAAACTGTTTTTT.

The J gene is TRBJ2-2, the V gene TRBV5-4; D remains unclear. Per the germline V gene, CDR1 is SGHNT and CDR2 is YYREEE (reference sequence). This CDR3 spans 15 amino acids. The V end lost 3 bases, the J end lost 1 base, and 10 bases lay between the germline ends. The CDR3 sequence: CASSSPGGNTGELFF. CDR3 coding DNA: TGTGCCAGCAGCTCCCCCGGCGGGAACACCGGGGAGCTGTTTTTT.

This clone was detected only a few times. V and J are TRBV11-3 and TRBJ1-1; TRBD1 is a possible D gene (6 bases). The V and J ends lost 2 bases and 1 base respectively, with 11 bases between them. The length of the CDR3 is 15 residues. CDR1 and CDR2 (germline): SGHNT, YENEEA. CDR3 DNA: TGTGCCAGCAGCTTATCGGGACAAGGGAACACTGAAGCTTTCTTT. Translation: CASSLSGQGNTEAFF. Supplemented by reference TRBV11-3 and TRBJ1-1, the full variable domain reads EAGVVQSPRYKIIEKKQPVAFWCNPISGHNTLYWYLQNLGQGPELLIRYENEEAVDDSQLPKDRFSAERLKGVDSTLKIQPAELGDSAVYLCASSLSGQGNTEAFFGQGTRLTVV.

The chain is built from TRBV6-4 and TRBJ2-2; weak D call: TRBD2 (5 bases). Germline CDR1 reads MRHNA; CDR2 reads SNTAGT. The CDR3 is made up of 13 amino acids. With 5 bases removed from V and 1 base from J, the gap between germline ends came to 5 bases. For the CDR3, the DNA is TGTGCCAGCAGTAGCGGGAACACCGGGGAGCTGTTTTTT. Protein product: CASSSGNTGELFF.

The chain combines TRBV18 with TRBJ2-3; D possibly corresponds to TRBD1 (6 bases). This CDR3 spans 13 amino acids. Trimming removed 5 bases from V and 4 bases from J, with 10 bases in between. Germline CDR1 is KGHSH and CDR2 is LQKENI. CDR3 nucleotide sequence: TGTGCCAGCTCAGCAGGGGTTTCAGATACGCAGTATTTT. Protein product: CASSAGVSDTQYF.

This rearrangement joins TRBV2 to TRBJ2-7, with TRBD2 identical over 11 bases. Germline V gives CDR1 SNHLY, CDR2 FYNNEI. The CDR3 extends over 17 amino acids. The ends lost 6 bases at V and 0 bases at J; junction bases unmatched: 10. CDR3 loop: CASSPLAGGRSSYEQYF. DNA for the CDR3: TGTGCCAGCAGCCCGCTAGCGGGAGGACGGAGCTCCTACGAGCAGTACTTC. Complete variable domain (other parts from reference TRBV2 and TRBJ2-7): EPEVTQTPSHQVTQMGQEVILRCVPISNHLYFYWYRQILGQKVEFLVSFYNNEISEKSEIFDDQFSVERPDGSNFTLKIRSTKLEDSAMYFCASSPLAGGRSSYEQYFGPGTRLTVT.

This rearrangement joins TRBV11-2 to TRBJ2-7; 7 nucleotides match TRBD2. This CDR3 comprises 11 residues. Germline values: CDR1 SGHAT, CDR2 FQNNGV. Trimming took 5 bases from V and 7 from J; bases not matched to a gene: 2. The CDR3 protein is CASSLAVEQYF. As DNA, the CDR3 is TGTGCCAGCAGCCTAGCGGTGGAGCAGTACTTC.

The V call is TRBV28, the J call TRBJ1-2; D is possibly TRBD1 (5 bases). Trimming took 5 bases from V and 8 from J, leaving 15 bases between them. CDR3 size: 13 residues. Germline V gene data show CDR1 as MDHEN and CDR2 as SYDVKM. The CDR3 spells CASSPSDMNGYTF. The CDR3 DNA is TGTGCCAGCAGTCCCTCGGACATGAACGGCTACACCTTC.

This clone was recorded a few times. This sequence joins TRBV6-5 and TRBJ2-6, with TRBD1 as a possible D gene (6 bases). Between the trimmed V and J ends, which lost 4 bases and 0 bases, there was a span of 7 bases. This CDR3 has 15 amino acids. Germline values: CDR1 MNHEY, CDR2 SVGAGI. Here the CDR3 DNA reads TGTGCCAGCAGTTCAGGGGTCTCTGGGGCCAACGTCCTGACTTTC. Amino acids: CASSSGVSGANVLTF.

The V and J genes are TRBV6-4 and TRBJ1-1, with a possible D match to TRBD1 (6 bases). V lost 4 bases and J lost 10, with 16 bases in between. The germline CDR1 and CDR2 sequences are MRHNA and SNTAGT. This CDR3 is built from 13 residues. The CDR3 protein is CASSAERGRVAFF. In DNA, the CDR3 is TGTGCCAGCAGTGCGGAAAGGGGGAGGGTAGCTTTCTTT.